This T cell receptor beta chain was found in a study of blood T cell repertoires in COVID-19. Germline V CDR1 and CDR2: SEHNR, FQNEAQ (reference sequence). Deletions cut 1 base from V and 0 bases from J, with 12 bases between. CDR3 size: 16 residues. Sequenced by immunoSEQ multiplex PCR; TCRdb stores in-frame clones only, minus some. Of around 140,000 clones listed, roughly 90% are singletons. The sample taken for sequencing was peripheral blood. The sequence came from an older man with active COVID-19. V usage is TRBV7-9 and J usage is TRBJ1-2; D may be TRBD1 (6 bases). CDR3 amino acids: CASSLDRQGSNYGYTF. Written as DNA, the CDR3 is TGTGCCAGCAGCTTAGATCGGCAGGGGTCTAACTATGGCTACACCTTC. The variable domain in full, completed from reference TRBV7-9 and TRBJ1-2, reads DTGVSQNPRHKITKRGQNVTFRCDPISEHNRLYWYRQTLGQGPEFLTYFQNEAQLEKSRLLSDRFSAERPKGSFSTLEIQRTEQGDSAMYLCASSLDRQGSNYGYTFGSGTRLTVV.